The next 21 T cell receptor beta chains were all read from a single sample in a study of cytomegalovirus exposure and HLA in healthy donors. Method: immunoSEQ multiplex PCR; TCRdb's copy keeps in-frame clones and lacks some. The sample yields under 50,000 clones, roughly 94% seen once. The sequenced sample consisted of PBMCs. These receptors originate from a woman aged 18-30 years in good health and CMV-seropositive.

The chain combines TRBV7-9 with TRBJ2-5; 7 bases map to TRBD2. Trimming took 5 bases from V and 5 from J; bases not matched to a gene: 8. The CDR3 totals 14 residues. Germline V gene lookup returns CDR1 SEHNR and CDR2 FQNEAQ (reference sequence). The CDR3 protein is CASSPREVRETQYF. The CDR3, as DNA: TGTGCCAGCAGCCCCCGGGAGGTTCGGGAGACCCAGTACTTC.

The chain is built from TRBV27 and TRBJ2-7; TRBD1 matches 9 bases. V lost 1 base, J lost 0 bases, and 1 base stayed unmatched. In germline, CDR1 is MNHEY, CDR2 SMNVEV (reference sequence). There are 15 residues in the CDR3. The CDR3 here is CASSLWTGASYEQYF. The CDR3 region has the DNA TGTGCCAGCAGTTTATGGACAGGGGCCTCCTACGAGCAGTACTTC.

The chain combines TRBV6-4 with TRBJ2-3, with TRBD2 matching over 12 bases. Trimming removed 2 bases from V and 0 bases from J; junction bases left unmatched: 0. The CDR3 contains 16 residues. The germline CDR1 and CDR2 sequences are MRHNA and SNTAGT. The CDR3 bases are TGTGCCAGCAGTGACGGGACTAGCGGGAGCACAGATACGCAGTATTTT. Its translation is CASSDGTSGSTDTQYF.

This chain uses TRBV6-4 with TRBJ2-2, with TRBD2 as a possible D gene (6 bases). V lost 3 bases to trimming and J lost 5 bases, with 10 bases between them. This CDR3 is built from 14 residues. The germline V gene encodes CDR1 MRHNA and CDR2 SNTAGT. The CDR3 nucleotides are TGTGCCAGCAGTGAAAGGGGAGGAACCGGGGAGCTGTTTTTT. It specifies CASSERGGTGELFF.

V gene TRBV5-5 combines with J gene TRBJ1-4; TRBD1 matches 7 bases. The germline CDR1 and CDR2 sequences are SGHKS and YYEKEE (reference sequence). The CDR3 extends over 15 amino acids. With V trimmed by 2 bases and J by 5 bases, 6 bases remained unmatched. CDR3 sequence (DNA): TGTGCCAGCAGCTTTCCGGGACAGCTCAATGAAAAACTGTTTTTT. Protein product: CASSFPGQLNEKLFF.

The table lists this clone with many counts. The V and J genes are TRBV9 and TRBJ2-7; D not certain. The CDR3 is 13 amino acids. Per germline, CDR1 SGDLS and CDR2 YYNGEE. Trimming cost V 0 bases and J 4 bases, with 8 bases left between them. In DNA, the CDR3 is TGTGCCAGCAGCGTAGGGTCTATGTACGAGCAGTACTTC. This translates into CASSVGSMYEQYF.

The chain links TRBV19 to TRBJ1-2; D is unclear. The CDR3 loop spans 13 amino acids. The germline V gene encodes CDR1 LNHDA and CDR2 SQIVND (reference sequence). Deletions cut 5 bases from V and 4 bases from J, with 11 bases between. For the CDR3, the DNA is TGTGCCAGTAGTTGGAGGCAGTCCTATGGCTACACCTTC. It yields the protein CASSWRQSYGYTF.

This clone was seen once. The V gene is TRBV23-1, the J gene TRBJ1-5; 9 bases align to TRBD1. TRBV23-1 is noted as an ORF with a role that remains uncertain. The CDR3 has 19 residues. Trimming cost V 3 bases and J 10 bases; bases outside gene matches: 22. Here the CDR3 reads CASSQYQGVRTGDGTPQHF. The CDR3 DNA sequence: TGCGCCAGCAGTCAGTATCAGGGGGTCAGGACAGGGGACGGGACTCCCCAGCATTTT.

The CDR3 nucleotides read TGTGCCAGCAGCTTGATGGAGGCTTTCTTT. Translated: CASSLMEAFF. The chain combines TRBV7-9 with TRBJ1-1, with D uncertain. The V end lost 3 bases, the J end lost 11 bases, and 7 bases lay between the germline ends. Germline values: CDR1 SEHNR, CDR2 FQNEAQ (reference sequence). The CDR3 covers 10 residues.

This chain uses TRBV19 with TRBJ1-5; 9 bases align to TRBD1. V gave up 7 bases and J gave up 5 bases; unmatched junction bases: 6. The CDR3 covers 14 residues. CDR1 is LNHDA and CDR2 is SQIVND in the germline V gene (reference sequence). The CDR3 here is CASKTGGEDQPQHF. The CDR3 DNA is TGTGCCAGTAAAACAGGGGGCGAAGATCAGCCCCAGCATTTT. The full variable domain, completed using reference TRBV19 and TRBJ1-5, is DGGITQSPKYLFRKEGQNVTLSCEQNLNHDAMYWYRQDPGQGLRLIYYSQIVNDFQKGDIAEGYSVSREKKESFPLTVTSAQKNPTAFYLCASKTGGEDQPQHFGDGTRLSIL.

The V call is TRBV5-4, the J call TRBJ1-1; perhaps TRBD1 as D (6 bases). Trimming took 5 bases from V and 4 from J, leaving 12 bases between them. The CDR3 is made up of 13 amino acids. Germline loops: CDR1 SGHNT, CDR2 YYREEE (reference sequence). CDR3 amino acids: CASSPGVITEAFF. The CDR3 region has the DNA TGTGCCAGCAGTCCAGGGGTCATCACTGAAGCTTTCTTT.

This clone has just one count. The chain links TRBV7-8 to TRBJ1-2, with a weak D call TRBD1 (6 bases). V shed 2 bases and J shed 0 bases, with 13 bases lying between them. The CDR3 has 16 residues. In germline, CDR1 is SGHVS, CDR2 FQNEAQ. The chain's CDR3 is CASSLIGGGSNYGYTF. The CDR3 bases are TGTGCCAGCAGCTTAATTGGTGGGGGCTCTAACTATGGCTACACCTTC.

V and J are TRBV5-4 and TRBJ2-7, with TRBD2 identical over 10 bases. Germline V lookup: CDR1 SGHNT, CDR2 YYREEE (reference sequence). The junction had 3 bases not matched to a gene; V was cut back by 0 bases and J by 0 bases. This CDR3 has 16 amino acids. The CDR3: CASSLGPSGSSYEQYF. The CDR3 region has the DNA TGTGCCAGCAGCTTGGGCCCTAGCGGGAGCTCCTACGAGCAGTACTTC.

This chain connects TRBV10-3 to TRBJ2-3, with TRBD2 identical over 9 bases. The CDR3 totals 18 residues. The germline V gene has CDR1 ENHRY and CDR2 SYGVKD. Trimming at V came to 5 bases and at J to 7 bases, leaving 19 bases not matched to a gene. CDR3 bases: TGTGCCATCAGTCACGGACTAGCGTACGGGACAGAGAGAAATACGCAGTATTTT. Translated, it gives CAISHGLAYGTERNTQYF.

V and J are TRBV5-1 and TRBJ1-1; TRBD1 is a possible D gene (5 bases). This CDR3 has 15 amino acids. Per germline, CDR1 SGHRS and CDR2 YFSETQ. The germline V and J ends were trimmed by 4 bases and 0 bases, with 13 bases remaining between them. CDR3: CASSRQGGLNTEAFF. CDR3 in DNA: TGCGCCAGCAGCCGCCAGGGAGGGTTGAACACTGAAGCTTTCTTT.

This chain joins TRBV6-1 and TRBJ2-1, with 8 bases that match TRBD2. This CDR3 has 15 amino acids. The germline V gene has CDR1 MNHNS and CDR2 SASEGT. Losses at the gene ends were 3 bases for V and 4 bases for J; bases not matched to a gene: 5. The CDR3 DNA sequence: TGTGCCAGCAGTGACGCGGGACTAGAGTACAATGAGCAGTTCTTC. This encodes CASSDAGLEYNEQFF.

The gene calls are TRBV23-1 and TRBJ1-2; perhaps TRBD1 as D (6 bases). TRBV23-1 qualifies as an ORF whose function is uncertain. V was trimmed by 6 bases and J by 10 bases, leaving 27 bases between them. The CDR3 sequence is 16 residues long. The CDR3 bases are TGCGCCAGCAGCCGGGACATCGCTAGCCTTCCTGTAGCCTACACCTTC. Translating gives CASSRDIASLPVAYTF.

The rearrangement joins TRBV5-6 to TRBJ2-1; 9 bases are a match to TRBD2. The CDR3 spans 17 residues. The J segment lost 5 bases and the V segment lost 5 bases, leaving 14 bases of the junction unmatched. CDR1 is SGHDT, CDR2 YYEEEE, per germline. In DNA, the CDR3 is TGTGCCAGCAGTCCTGCTTACGGGACTAGCCATAACAATGAGCAGTTCTTC. Translating gives CASSPAYGTSHNNEQFF.

The chain combines TRBV9 with TRBJ1-5, with D unclear. Trimming removed 0 bases from V and 3 bases from J, with 10 bases in between. The CDR3 is 15 amino acids. Germline CDR1 SGDLS, CDR2 YYNGEE. The CDR3 is CASSVAPDNNQPQHF. The CDR3 DNA reads TGTGCCAGCAGCGTAGCTCCCGACAACAATCAGCCCCAGCATTTT. Using reference TRBV9 and TRBJ1-5 for the parts outside the CDR3, the full variable domain is DSGVTQTPKHLITATGQRVTLRCSPRSGDLSVYWYQQSLDQGLQFLIQYYNGEERAKGNILERFSAQQFPDLHSELNLSSLELGDSALYFCASSVAPDNNQPQHFGDGTRLSIL.

V usage is TRBV4-2 and J usage is TRBJ2-1; 10 bases agree with TRBD2. Germline loops: CDR1 LGHNA, CDR2 YNFKEQ. CDR3 length equals 16 residues. V dropped 0 bases and J dropped 7; count of bases not matched to a gene: 6. The chain's CDR3 is CASSQDPSGSVNEQFF. The DNA of the CDR3 is TGTGCCAGCAGCCAAGATCCTAGCGGGAGTGTAAATGAGCAGTTCTTC.

This chain uses TRBV4-1 with TRBJ2-2; TRBD2 matches 12 bases. The length of the CDR3 is 17 residues. Germline CDR1 MGHRA, CDR2 YSYEKL. The V and J ends lost 0 bases and 5 bases, in that order; junction bases with no gene match: 4. CDR3 nucleotides: TGCGCCAGCAGCCAAGATCGACTAGCGGGAGAGACCGGGGAGCTGTTTTTT. The encoded protein is CASSQDRLAGETGELFF.